This T cell receptor (beta chain) was recorded in a study of shared clonotypes between healthy human individuals. Study background: Donors had three CD4 naive, three CD4 memory, two CD8 naive and one CD8 memory plate apiece. Overall study results and limits: Relative to memory subsets, naive subsets generally showed larger estimated richness.

Using immunoSEQ multiplex PCR, the repertoire was profiled, and TCRdb retains in-frame clones only, with some absent. The table has more than 2 million clones, 90% to 96% seen once; the top ten hold roughly 0.13%. The CDR3 loop spans 14 amino acids. CDR1 and CDR2 from the germline V gene are SGHAT and FQDESV (reference sequence). Deletions cut 1 base from V and 5 bases from J, with 11 bases between. With respect to this clone: What it binds is not known.

This chain uses TRBV11-1 with TRBJ2-5, with D tentatively TRBD1 (5 bases). Sequenced material: naive CD4+ T cells sorted from blood. Noted subset: CD45RA+ positively selected. This TCR was sampled from a man aged 18 to 35 in good health. CDR3 coding DNA: TGTGCCAGCAGCTTAGGGCAGGGTTCGGAGACCCAGTACTTC. Amino acid sequence: CASSLGQGSETQYF.